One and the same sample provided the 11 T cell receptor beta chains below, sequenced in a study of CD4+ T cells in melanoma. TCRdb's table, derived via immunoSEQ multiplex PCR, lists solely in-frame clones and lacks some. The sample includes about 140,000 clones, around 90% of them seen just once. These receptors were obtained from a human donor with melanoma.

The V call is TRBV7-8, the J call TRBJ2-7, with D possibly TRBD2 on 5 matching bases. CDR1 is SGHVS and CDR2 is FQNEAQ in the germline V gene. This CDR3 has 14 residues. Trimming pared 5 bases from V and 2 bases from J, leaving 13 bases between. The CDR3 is CASSRREGPYEQYF. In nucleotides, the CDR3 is TGTGCCAGCAGCCGCCGGGAAGGCCCCTACGAGCAGTACTTC.

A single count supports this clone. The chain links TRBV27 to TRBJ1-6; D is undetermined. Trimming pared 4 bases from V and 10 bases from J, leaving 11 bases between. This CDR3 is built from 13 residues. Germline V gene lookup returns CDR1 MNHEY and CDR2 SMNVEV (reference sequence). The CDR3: CASSYQADSPLHF. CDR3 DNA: TGTGCCAGCAGTTACCAAGCCGACTCACCCCTCCACTTT.

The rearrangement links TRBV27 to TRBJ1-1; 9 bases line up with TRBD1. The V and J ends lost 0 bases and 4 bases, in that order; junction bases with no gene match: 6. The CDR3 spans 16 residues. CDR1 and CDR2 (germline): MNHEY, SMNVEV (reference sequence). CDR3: CASSLSWSTGGTEAFF. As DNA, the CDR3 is TGTGCCAGCAGTTTATCCTGGTCGACAGGGGGCACTGAAGCTTTCTTT.

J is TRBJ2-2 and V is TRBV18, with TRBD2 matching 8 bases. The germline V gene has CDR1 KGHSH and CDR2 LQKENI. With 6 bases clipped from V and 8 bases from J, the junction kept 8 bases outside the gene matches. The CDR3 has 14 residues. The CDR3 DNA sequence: TGTGCCAGCTCGCTTGGACTAGCCGCGGGGGAGCTGTTTTTT. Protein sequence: CASSLGLAAGELFF.

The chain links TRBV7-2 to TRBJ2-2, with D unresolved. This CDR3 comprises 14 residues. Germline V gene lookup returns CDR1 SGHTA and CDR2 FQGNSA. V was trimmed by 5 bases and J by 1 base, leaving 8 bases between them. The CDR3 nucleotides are TGTGCCAGCAGCCCCCCCAAGAACACCGGGGAGCTGTTTTTT. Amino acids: CASSPPKNTGELFF.

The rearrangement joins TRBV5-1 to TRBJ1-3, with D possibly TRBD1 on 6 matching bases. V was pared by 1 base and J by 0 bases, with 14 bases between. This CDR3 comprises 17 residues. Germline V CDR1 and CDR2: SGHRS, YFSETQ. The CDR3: CASSLRAHRDSGNTIYF. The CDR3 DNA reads TGCGCCAGCAGCTTGAGGGCCCACAGGGACTCTGGAAACACCATATATTTT.

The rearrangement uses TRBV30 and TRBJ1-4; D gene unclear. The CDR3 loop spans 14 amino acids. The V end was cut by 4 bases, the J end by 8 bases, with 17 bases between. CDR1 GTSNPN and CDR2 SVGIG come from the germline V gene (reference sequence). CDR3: CAWTKHPKNEKLFF. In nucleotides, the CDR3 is TGTGCCTGGACTAAACACCCAAAGAACGAAAAACTGTTTTTT. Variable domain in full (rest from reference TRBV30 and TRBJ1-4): SQTIHQWPATLVQPVGSPLSLECTVEGTSNPNLYWYRQAAGRGLQLLFYSVGIGQISSEVPQNLSASRPQDRQFILSSKKLLLSDSGFYLCAWTKHPKNEKLFFGSGTQLSVL.

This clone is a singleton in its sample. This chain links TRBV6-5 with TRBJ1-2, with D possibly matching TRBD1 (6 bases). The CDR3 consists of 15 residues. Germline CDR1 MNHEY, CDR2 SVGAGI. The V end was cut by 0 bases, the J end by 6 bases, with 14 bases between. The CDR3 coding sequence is TGTGCCAGCAGTTACTCGATAAGGCAGGGGAATGGCTACACCTTC. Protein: CASSYSIRQGNGYTF.

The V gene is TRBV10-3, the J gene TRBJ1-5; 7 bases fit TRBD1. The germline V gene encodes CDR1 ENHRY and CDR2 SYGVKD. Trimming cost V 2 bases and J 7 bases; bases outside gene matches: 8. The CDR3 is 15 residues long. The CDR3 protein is CAISEGQEVRQPQHF. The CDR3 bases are TGTGCCATCAGTGAGGGACAGGAGGTTCGACAGCCCCAGCATTTT.

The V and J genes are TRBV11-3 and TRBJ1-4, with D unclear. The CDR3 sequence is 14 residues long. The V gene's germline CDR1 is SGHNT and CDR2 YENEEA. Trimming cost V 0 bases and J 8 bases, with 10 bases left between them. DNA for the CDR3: TGTGCCAGCAGCTTAGAAGAGAGTGGGGAAAAACTGTTTTTT. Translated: CASSLEESGEKLFF.

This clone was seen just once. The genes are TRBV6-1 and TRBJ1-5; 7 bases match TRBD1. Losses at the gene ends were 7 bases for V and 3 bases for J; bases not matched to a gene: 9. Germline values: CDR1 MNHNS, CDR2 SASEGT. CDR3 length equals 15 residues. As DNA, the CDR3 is TGTGCCAGCAAGAGGCCGGGACAGAACAATCAGCCCCAGCATTTT. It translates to CASKRPGQNNQPQHF.